This is a list of T cell receptor beta chains from one sample in a study. TCRdb independently ran MiXCR on the RT-PCR reads; one entry per CDR3 protein. The top ten clones hold about 3.6% of a sample with hundreds of thousands of distinct CDR3 sequences, 11% to 15% of them seen once. Sequenced sample: memory CD4+ T cells from blood. Receptor source: a female donor in good health, serving as a healthy control. Both conserved end residues are part of each CDR3. Fields, in order: clone size, D gene, V gene, J gene, CDR3 length, CDR3 protein, CDR3 DNA. D genes are given only for firm matches. Clone sizes are given selectively: once, few, many, or a class where the clone is expanded.

>few|.|TRBV11-2|TRBJ2-5|15
CASSPGAPFIETQYF
TGTGCCAGCAGCCCCGGGGCGCCGTTCATAGAGACCCAGTACTTC
>few|TRBD2|TRBV10-3|TRBJ2-1|16
CAISALGGTRNNEQFF
TGTGCCATCAGTGCTTTAGGTGGGACTAGGAACAATGAGCAGTTCTTC
>.|.|TRBV9|TRBJ2-2|17
CASSFRPGTSNTGELFF
TGTGCCAGCAGCTTTCGACCTGGGACGTCGAACACCGGGGAGCTGTTTTTT
>many|.|TRBV4-3|TRBJ1-2|13
CASSRSEAGGYTF
TGCGCCAGCAGCCGTAGCGAGGCGGGGGGCTACACCTTC
>once|TRBD1|TRBV30|TRBJ2-3|15
CAWSVGGTDTDTQYF
TGTGCCTGGAGTGTAGGTGGGACAGATACAGATACGCAGTATTTT
>.|.|TRBV28|TRBJ1-5|14
CASDPRLGNQPQHF
TGTGCCAGCGACCCTCGTCTGGGCAATCAGCCCCAGCATTTT
>.|TRBD2|TRBV7-9|TRBJ2-1|18
CASSLPPRLAGLTSEQFF
TGTGCCAGCAGCCTACCCCCCCGACTAGCTGGTCTTACGAGTGAGCAGTTCTTC
>.|.|TRBV6-5|TRBJ1-5|15
CASSRLTGSNQPQHF
TGTGCCAGCTCTCGTCTTACGGGGAGCAATCAGCCCCAGCATTTT
>.|TRBD1|TRBV7-2|TRBJ2-5|15
CASIPGTGIMGTQYF
TGTGCCAGCATCCCTGGGACAGGGATTATGGGGACCCAGTACTTC
>few|.|TRBV5-1|TRBJ2-2|14
CASSLLEITGELFF
TGCGCCAGCAGCCTGCTGGAAATCACCGGGGAGCTGTTTTTT
>.|TRBD1|TRBV20-1|TRBJ2-1|13
CSARRQGLNEQFF
TGCAGTGCTAGACGACAGGGTTTAAATGAGCAGTTCTTC